The 2 T cell receptor beta chains in this list originate from one sample, sequenced in a study of T cells in Graves' hyperthyroidism and ophthalmopathy (dated 2019 in TCRdb). The library was produced with multiplex PCR. This sample was sequenced with an Illumina HiSeq 2000. Amplification of TCR beta CDR3 regions was carried out from RNA transcripts. A first-round RT-PCR of the TCR CDR3 used the HTBI primer set with the Qiagen OneStep RT-PCR kit. TCRdb passed the public sequencing reads through fastp at Q25 and MiXCR, retaining productive beta sequences. Every distinct CDR3 protein forms one entry, paired with its most common genes and DNA. Here the sample has about 320,000 distinct CDR3 sequences; about 15% occur a single time. The top ten clonotypes cover roughly 33% of the sample. The sequencing input was blood. These receptors were collected from a man aged 30 to 39 with Graves' hyperthyroidism.

This clonotype came up many times. The chain couples TRBV28 to TRBJ2-7; 10 positions match TRBD2. Germline-derived CDR1 and CDR2 are MDHEN and SYDVKM. CDR3 size: 17 residues. V dropped 7 bases and J dropped 0; count of bases not matched to a gene: 12. As DNA, the CDR3 is TGTGCCAGCACCCCCGGACTAGCGGCCTTTAGCTCCTACGAGCAGTACTTC. It translates to CASTPGLAAFSSYEQYF.

This clonotype occurred many times. J is TRBJ1-2 and V is TRBV20-1; 8 bases line up with TRBD1. The germline CDR1 and CDR2 sequences are DFQATT and SNEGSKA (reference sequence). The CDR3 totals 14 residues. Trimming at V came to 0 bases and at J to 7 bases, leaving 7 bases not matched to a gene. CDR3 loop: CSARDRTGTSGYTF. The DNA for the CDR3 is TGCAGTGCTAGAGACCGGACAGGGACTAGTGGCTACACCTTC.